This T cell receptor beta chain was sequenced for a study of blood T cells in healthy people across ages. Then a second PCR, running roughly 7 to 11 cycles, was carried out with a sample-barcoded 5' primer and a J-beta primer mix. Every cDNA was tagged by a template-switch adaptor with 12 random nucleotides. MiXCR was run by TCRdb on the 5' RACE reads, yielding one entry per CDR3 protein. The data hold some 700,000 distinct CDR3 sequences, with 40% to 45% observed a single time. This clonotype was picked up a small number of times. The CDR3 is 19 amino acids. Per the germline V gene, CDR1 is ENHRY and CDR2 is SYGVKD. The V and J ends lost 4 bases and 1 base, in that order; junction bases with no gene match: 11.

The genes are TRBV10-3 and TRBJ2-4, with 12 bases lining up with TRBD2. The specimen sequenced was blood. The TCR sequence derives from a woman in her sixties in good health. The chain's CDR3 is CAISAFPSGGAGAKNIQYF. The CDR3 DNA reads as TGTGCCATCAGTGCATTCCCTAGCGGGGGGGCCGGTGCCAAAAACATTCAGTACTTC.